Following are 27 T cell receptor beta chains from one sample sequenced in a study of post-analysis software for immune sequencing data. These TCRs' antigens remain unknown. Presence of unique molecular identifiers characterized the TCR beta cDNA libraries. Using its own MiXCR run on the PCR reads, TCRdb lists one record per CDR3 protein. Of some 690,000 distinct CDR3 sequences listed, over 45% were seen once; the top ten hold approximately 10%. Whole-study results and caveats: Relative to controls, patients had several TRBV segments at higher frequency, with TRBV5-6, TRBV5-1 and TRBV20-1 among these.

Sequencing used blood. The receptors originated from a girl between 2 and 10 years old with multiple sclerosis.

J is TRBJ2-7 and V is TRBV10-2, with D possibly matching TRBD2 (6 bases). The J call may be wrong; the DNA end is better matched by TRBJ2-5. Germline V gene lookup returns CDR1 WSHSY and CDR2 SAAADI. CDR3 length equals 14 residues. CDR3 nucleotide sequence: TGCGCCAGCAGTGAGTCCTCTAGCGTAGGGACCCAGTACTTC. Protein: CASSESSSVGTQYF.

The chain couples TRBV20-1 to TRBJ1-2; the D is unclear. The V gene's germline CDR1 is DFQATT and CDR2 SNEGSKA (reference sequence). This CDR3 spans 11 amino acids. The V end was cut by 0 bases, the J end by 7 bases, with 6 bases between. CDR3 sequence reads: CSAREALGYTF. The DNA of the CDR3 is TGCAGTGCTAGAGAGGCCCTTGGCTACACCTTC.

The CDR3 coding sequence is TGCGCCAGCAGCCAGGGGACTAGCGGGAGCTCCTACGAGCAGTACTTC. This gives the protein CASSQGTSGSSYEQYF. This chain links TRBV4-1 with TRBJ2-7, with 14 bases fitting TRBD2. This CDR3 has 16 residues. The V and J ends lost 3 bases and 0 bases, in that order; junction bases with no gene match: 1. From germline, CDR1 is MGHRA and CDR2 YSYEKL.

This sequence joins TRBV11-2 and TRBJ1-1; no clear D. CDR1 and CDR2 from the germline V gene are SGHAT and FQNNGV. The V and J ends lost 3 bases and 5 bases respectively, with 10 bases between them. This CDR3 comprises 13 residues. The CDR3 bases are TGTGCCAGCAGCTTCGGAGTTCTTACTGAAGCTTTCTTT. Its translation: CASSFGVLTEAFF. Full variable domain (missing parts from reference TRBV11-2 and TRBJ1-1): EAGVAQSPRYKIIEKRQSVAFWCNPISGHATLYWYQQILGQGPKLLIQFQNNGVVDDSQLPKDRFSAERLKGVDSTLKIQPAKLEDSAVYLCASSFGVLTEAFFGQGTRLTVV.

The chain links TRBV29-1 to TRBJ2-5, with 10 bases fitting TRBD2. Germline V CDR1 and CDR2: SQVTM, ANQGSEA. CDR3 length equals 15 residues. J gave up 0 bases and V 3 bases, and 4 bases lay outside the gene matches. CDR3 sequence (DNA): TGCAGCGTTGAGGGACTAGCGCCCAACCAAGAGACCCAGTACTTC. Translated, it gives CSVEGLAPNQETQYF.

V and J are TRBV5-1 and TRBJ2-4; D might be TRBD2 (5 bases). TRBJ2-7 explains the end of the DNA better; the J call may be wrong. Germline CDR1 is SGHRS and CDR2 is YFSETQ. The CDR3 consists of 15 residues. The CDR3 here is CASSLDGDIRYEQYF. CDR3 bases: TGCGCCAGCAGCTTGGACGGGGATATTCGCTACGAGCAGTACTTC.

The J gene is TRBJ2-7, the V gene TRBV6-5; D unclear. The V and J ends lost 11 bases and 1 base respectively, with 15 bases between them. Germline CDR1 is MNHEY and CDR2 is SVGAGI. The length of the CDR3 is 13 residues. CDR3 nucleotides: TGTGCCTCTAGGCGGTTTCATTCCTACGAGCAGTACTTC. Encoded protein: CASRRFHSYEQYF.

This rearrangement joins TRBV27 to TRBJ1-2; D gene uncertain. Germline V gene sequence: CDR1 MNHEY, CDR2 SMNVEV (reference sequence). This CDR3 comprises 14 residues. Trimming pared 5 bases from V and 0 bases from J, leaving 10 bases between. CDR3 loop: CASSPGGANYGYTF. For the CDR3, the DNA is TGTGCCAGCAGTCCCGGCGGGGCTAACTATGGCTACACCTTC.

The CDR3 spells CATSDYTGVGVNEQFF. CDR3 sequence (DNA): TGTGCCACCAGTGATTATACAGGGGTTGGGGTCAATGAGCAGTTCTTC. The V and J genes are TRBV24-1 and TRBJ2-1; 7 positions agree with TRBD1. The CDR3 is 16 amino acids. V lost 2 bases and J lost 6; bases outside the gene matches: 9. Per germline, CDR1 KGHDR and CDR2 SFDVKD.

This clonotype came up a few times. CDR3 residues: CATSSGYNEQFF. The CDR3 DNA reads TGTGCCACCAGCTCAGGTTACAATGAGCAGTTCTTC. The chain has TRBV25-1 and TRBJ2-1; unclear D gene. This CDR3 region has 12 residues. CDR1 and CDR2 (germline): MGHDK, SYGVNS. V lost 10 bases, J lost 4 bases, and 11 bases lay in between. Using reference TRBV25-1 and TRBJ2-1 for the parts outside the CDR3, the full variable domain is EADIYQTPRYLVIGTGKKITLECSQTMGHDKMYWYQQDPGMELHLIHYSYGVNSTEKGDLSSESTVSRIRTEHFPLTLESARPSHTSQYLCATSSGYNEQFFGPGTRLTVL.

The rearrangement joins TRBV20-1 to TRBJ2-7, with 10 bases identical to TRBD2. Germline V lookup: CDR1 DFQATT, CDR2 SNEGSKA (reference sequence). CDR3 size: 15 residues. V shed 0 bases, J shed 6 bases, and the junction held 8 bases outside the gene matches. CDR3 sequence reads: CSARDRLAGVREQYF. The CDR3 DNA follows: TGCAGTGCTAGAGATAGGCTAGCGGGAGTTCGCGAGCAGTACTTC.

This chain joins TRBV7-9 and TRBJ1-1, with D hard to call. The CDR3 totals 15 residues. V was trimmed by 2 bases and J by 1 base, leaving 11 bases between them. Per germline, CDR1 SEHNR and CDR2 FQNEAQ (reference sequence). CDR3 coding DNA: TGTGCCAGCAGCTTAAGGCGGTGGTCGAACACTGAAGCTTTCTTT. It translates to CASSLRRWSNTEAFF.

On this clonotype itself: This could be a read error, since a much larger clone is one nucleotide away. The conserved final phenylalanine or tryptophan is absent from the CDR3, which likely points to a read error. V usage is TRBV10-2 and J usage is TRBJ1-2; D is possibly TRBD1 (5 bases). The CDR3 has 14 amino acids. With 6 bases removed from V and 2 bases from J, the gap between germline ends came to 13 bases. Germline V gene lookup returns CDR1 WSHSY and CDR2 SAAADI. In nucleotides, the CDR3 is TGCGCCAGCAGCGAAGGCAGGGCGAACTATGGCTACACCTAC. This gives the protein CASSEGRANYGYTY.

The genes are TRBV7-8 and TRBJ1-6; no firm D call. V lost 1 base, J lost 8 bases, and 12 bases lay in between. The length of the CDR3 is 15 residues. From germline, CDR1 is SGHVS and CDR2 FQNEAQ. The CDR3, as DNA: TGTGCCAGCAGCTTAGAGGGAGGGAGGTATTCACCCCTCCACTTT. This gives the protein CASSLEGGRYSPLHF.

The sample holds a few counts of this clonotype. The chain is built from TRBV6-5 and TRBJ2-5, with TRBD1 as a possible D gene (6 bases). The DNA end is more similar to TRBJ2-7, so the J call may be wrong. From germline, CDR1 is MNHEY and CDR2 SVGAGI. The CDR3 has 14 residues. This CDR3 is CASSSSWGLREQYF. CDR3 nucleotides: TGTGCCAGCAGTTCCTCTTGGGGGCTACGCGAGCAGTACTTC.

This rearrangement joins TRBV6-5 to TRBJ1-1; 8 nucleotides match TRBD1. The germline V gene encodes CDR1 MNHEY and CDR2 SVGAGI. V was pared by 8 bases and J by 1 base, with 9 bases of the junction left unmatched. The length of the CDR3 is 15 residues. CDR3 sequence: CASRGTGTSNTEAFF. The CDR3 DNA reads as TGTGCCAGCCGGGGGACAGGTACTTCGAACACTGAAGCTTTCTTT.

The chain carries TRBV12-3 or TRBV12-4 and TRBJ2-7, with 11 bases identical to TRBD1. The ends lost 5 bases at V and 0 bases at J; junction bases unmatched: 21. The CDR3 length is 21 residues. CDR3 region: CASSNPGQGARQVRSSYEQYF. CDR3 DNA sequence: TGTGCCAGCAGTAATCCCGGACAGGGGGCGCGACAAGTTAGGAGCTCCTACGAGCAGTACTTC.

This clonotype was detected only once. V usage is TRBV10-2 and J usage is TRBJ1-5; possibly TRBD1 for D (6 bases). The CDR3 is made up of 15 amino acids. Germline V gene lookup returns CDR1 WSHSY and CDR2 SAAADI. The germline V and J ends were trimmed by 6 bases and 0 bases, with 12 bases remaining between them. DNA for the CDR3: TGCGCCAGCAGCGCCACAGGGACTAGCAATCAGCCCCAGCATTTT. This sequence encodes CASSATGTSNQPQHF.

This clonotype was counted a few times. J is TRBJ2-3 and V is TRBV12-3 or TRBV12-4; D gene uncertain. There are 10 residues in the CDR3. V was clipped by 3 bases and J by 10 bases, with 5 bases between them. This CDR3 reads CASSLDSQYF. The CDR3 DNA follows: TGTGCCAGCAGTTTGGATTCGCAGTATTTT.

The chain combines TRBV4-2 with TRBJ2-3; perhaps TRBD2 as D (6 bases). Germline V CDR1 and CDR2: LGHNA, YNFKEQ. This CDR3 contains 18 residues. V was shortened by 0 bases and J by 1 base, with 17 bases between the two germline ends. The CDR3 DNA reads as TGTGCCAGCAGCCAAGAACGGCGGGACTCTGGGGGCACAGATACGCAGTATTTT. Protein product: CASSQERRDSGGTDTQYF.

CDR3 sequence: CASGARGHNEQFF. In DNA form, the CDR3 reads TGCGCCAGCGGGGCCCGGGGGCACAATGAGCAGTTCTTC. The J gene is TRBJ2-1, the V gene TRBV4-3; either TRBD1 or TRBD2 may fit D (6 bases each). The CDR3 runs 13 residues. The germline V gene encodes CDR1 LGHNA and CDR2 YSLEER. Trimming left V 8 bases short and J 5 bases short, with 13 bases between.

The V gene is TRBV25-1, the J gene TRBJ2-5; weak D call: TRBD1 (5 bases). The DNA end favors TRBJ2-7, so the J call may be wrong. Germline V gene sequence: CDR1 MGHDK, CDR2 SYGVNS. The CDR3 sequence is 13 residues long. The CDR3 sequence is CASSGAGFYEQYF. In DNA, the CDR3 is TGTGCCAGCAGTGGGGCAGGGTTCTACGAGCAGTACTTC.

V usage is TRBV9 and J usage is TRBJ1-2; weak D call: TRBD1 (6 bases). Trimming pared 6 bases from V and 2 bases from J, leaving 17 bases between. CDR1 and CDR2 (germline): SGDLS, YYNGEE. The CDR3 consists of 15 residues. The CDR3 protein is CASNLQGVSNYGYTF. CDR3 nucleotide sequence: TGTGCCAGCAACCTACAGGGTGTCTCAAACTATGGCTACACCTTC.

There are a few counts of this clonotype. The V and J genes are TRBV20-1 and TRBJ2-3; D is tentatively TRBD1 or TRBD2 (5 bases each). V lost 3 bases and J 2 bases, leaving 12 bases between the germline ends. This CDR3 has 14 residues. Germline V gene data show CDR1 as DFQATT and CDR2 as SNEGSKA (reference sequence). CDR3 protein: CSARGTGFTDTQYF. The CDR3 DNA is TGCAGTGCTAGGGGGACGGGGTTCACAGATACGCAGTATTTT.

V is TRBV19 and J is TRBJ2-1, with TRBD2 matching 7 bases. The CDR3 covers 16 residues. Germline CDR1 LNHDA, CDR2 SQIVND (reference sequence). After removal of 2 bases from V and 1 base from J, the junction contained 5 bases not matched to a gene. DNA of the CDR3: TGTGCCAGTAGTATATGGCGAGCGGGGTCCTACAATGAGCAGTTCTTC. Translated: CASSIWRAGSYNEQFF.

In this sample, this clonotype turned up once. The CDR3, as DNA: TGTGCCAGCAGCCAACCAACCGGGACGGGGAACACTGAAGCTTTCTTT. Residues: CASSQPTGTGNTEAFF. The chain combines TRBV3-1 with TRBJ1-1; the D gene is possibly TRBD1 (5 bases). This CDR3 region has 16 residues. Trimming removed 2 bases at V and 1 base at J, with 14 bases between. CDR1 is LGHDT and CDR2 is YNNKEL in the germline V gene (reference sequence). Full variable domain (missing parts from reference TRBV3-1 and TRBJ1-1): DTAVSQTPKYLVTQMGNDKSIKCEQNLGHDTMYWYKQDSKKFLKIMFSYNNKELIINETVPNRFSPKSPDKAHLNLHINSLELGDSAVYFCASSQPTGTGNTEAFFGQGTRLTVV.

This clonotype was observed a few times. An end of the junction does not agree with germline; a read error may underlie this. This rearrangement joins TRBV20-1 to TRBJ1-1, with D hard to call. The germline CDR1 and CDR2 sequences are DFQATT and SNEGSKA (reference sequence). The CDR3 has 14 amino acids. The CDR3 DNA sequence: TGTAGTGCTAGAATTAGGAGGGTGAACACTGAAGCTTTCTTT. Translating gives CSARIRRVNTEAFF.